This TCR beta chain comes out of a study of T cells after yellow fever vaccination. Study-wide background: Where fractions had low cell numbers, libraries were prepared from them with the SMART-Seq v4 Ultra Low Input RNA kit. Study results and caveats: Abundant clonotypes from the bulk population could get into FACS-sorted repertoires as contaminants. Post-booster reappearance was seen for most primary-vaccination clones (around 96% CD4, around 91% CD8).

As TCR cDNA was made by 5'RACE template switching, a universal primer site and UMIs were added. TCRdb redid the calling of the 5' RACE reads with MiXCR, one entry per CDR3 protein. The table shows 100,000 to 150,000 distinct CDR3 sequences, with 5.5% to 8% occurring only once. Germline CDR1 reads SGHRS; CDR2 reads YFSETQ. V was shortened by 10 bases and J by 4 bases, with 17 bases between the two germline ends. CDR3 length: 13 amino acids. This clonotype was seen many times. Its specificity is unknown. The receptor was derived from a man between 18 and 29 years old who received the YFV17D yellow fever vaccine. The input for sequencing was CD4+ T cells sorted from PBMCs, taken around 45 days after the first yellow fever vaccination. The chain joins TRBV5-1 to TRBJ1-1; TRBD1 is a possible D gene (6 bases). Here the CDR3 DNA reads TGCGCCTCCCGGGGGGGCCGGAGCACTGAAGCTTTCTTT. As protein: CASRGGRSTEAFF.